Below, 17 T cell receptor beta chains from the same sample are listed, as sequenced in a study of shared clonotypes between healthy human individuals. This table comes from immunoSEQ multiplex PCR, and its TCRdb copy is limited to in-frame clones, with some not included. The sample contains millions of clones, about 92% of which appear only once. Sample: naive CD4+ T cells sorted from blood. Subset defined: CD45RA+ positively selected. The origin of the receptors is a man aged 18 to 30 in good health.

The chain carries TRBV2 and TRBJ2-7; 8 bases are shared with TRBD1. From germline, CDR1 is SNHLY and CDR2 FYNNEI. Trimming at V came to 4 bases and at J to 7 bases, leaving 9 bases not matched to a gene. The CDR3 runs to 14 residues. CDR3 region: CASSGQGPFGEQYF. The DNA for the CDR3 is TGTGCCAGCAGTGGACAGGGGCCCTTCGGGGAGCAGTACTTC.

The chain links TRBV13 to TRBJ2-7; 8 nucleotides align to TRBD1. Germline CDR1 and CDR2: PRHDT and FYEKMQ (reference sequence). The CDR3 has 17 residues. With V trimmed by 4 bases and J by 1 base, 12 bases remained unmatched. CDR3 nucleotide sequence: TGTGCCAGCAGCTCTGGACCCGGGACAGGAGTTTCCTACGAGCAGTACTTC. It codes for CASSSGPGTGVSYEQYF.

The chain recombines TRBV7-9 with TRBJ2-2; D is perhaps TRBD1 (5 bases). The CDR3 consists of 16 residues. The germline gives CDR1 SEHNR, CDR2 FQNEAQ (reference sequence). The V end was cut by 0 bases, the J end by 0 bases, with 8 bases between. The CDR3 DNA is TGTGCCAGCAGCTTAGCGGACACAACGAACACCGGGGAGCTGTTTTTT. This gives the protein CASSLADTTNTGELFF.

This clone is a singleton in its sample. V usage is TRBV6-1 and J usage is TRBJ2-3; 7 bases align to TRBD2. The V gene end was trimmed by 11 bases and the J gene end by 3 bases; junction bases not matched to a gene: 8. Per germline, CDR1 MNHNS and CDR2 SASEGT. This CDR3 region has 13 residues. The CDR3 region has the DNA TGTGCCGCTCGGGGGGAGGCAACAGATACGCAGTATTTT. Its translation is CAARGEATDTQYF.

V and J are TRBV6-6 and TRBJ2-7; D is uncertain. Germline V gene lookup returns CDR1 MNHNY and CDR2 SVGAGI (reference sequence). The CDR3 has 13 residues. V lost 0 bases and J 3 bases, leaving 6 bases between the germline ends. CDR3 protein: CASSYSLRYEQYF. The CDR3 DNA reads as TGTGCCAGCAGTTACTCCCTCCGCTACGAGCAGTACTTC.

This clone appeared once. The CDR3 DNA reads TGTGCCAGCAGCTTAGTCGGGACAGTAAACACCGGGGAGCTGTTTTTT. It specifies CASSLVGTVNTGELFF. The chain is built from TRBV11-3 and TRBJ2-2; TRBD1 matches 7 bases. CDR1 and CDR2 from the germline V gene are SGHNT and YENEEA. J lost 2 bases, V lost 1 base, and 4 bases had no gene match. The CDR3 runs 16 residues.

V and J are TRBV7-2 and TRBJ2-2; 7 bases align to TRBD2. Germline V gene sequence: CDR1 SGHTA, CDR2 FQGNSA. Losses at the gene ends were 5 bases for V and 5 bases for J; bases not matched to a gene: 8. This CDR3 is 15 amino acids long. In DNA form, the CDR3 reads TGTGCCAGCAGCCCCCTGGGAGGGGAAACCGGGGAGCTGTTTTTT. The encoded protein is CASSPLGGETGELFF.

As regards this clone: Other nucleotide sequences in the sample specify the same CDR3. The V call is TRBV6-5, the J call TRBJ1-4; weak D call: TRBD1 (5 bases). Deletions cut 2 bases from V and 8 bases from J, with 12 bases between. The CDR3 runs 14 residues. Germline lookup yields CDR1 MNHEY and CDR2 SVGAGI. The CDR3 DNA sequence: TGTGCCAGCAGTTACGGGCAGGGCCGCGAAAAACTGTTTTTT. Translated, it gives CASSYGQGREKLFF.

This chain joins TRBV28 and TRBJ2-3, with TRBD1 identical over 8 bases. V shed 11 bases, J shed 4 bases, and the junction held 14 bases outside the gene matches. The CDR3 extends over 15 amino acids. Germline CDR1 reads MDHEN; CDR2 reads SYDVKM. The CDR3 DNA sequence: TGTGCCCACGGTGGGAGGACAGGGCGCTCAGATACGCAGTATTTT. It yields the protein CAHGGRTGRSDTQYF.

The genes are TRBV11-2 and TRBJ1-2, with a tentative D call TRBD1 (6 bases). Trimming left V 1 base short and J 0 bases short, with 15 bases between. The CDR3 consists of 17 residues. CDR1 is SGHAT, CDR2 FQNNGV, per germline. CDR3: CASSLGGWDISNYGYTF. The DNA for the CDR3 is TGTGCCAGCAGCTTAGGAGGGTGGGACATCTCTAACTATGGCTACACCTTC.

This chain uses TRBV6-6 with TRBJ1-6; 7 nucleotides agree with TRBD1. Trimming took 6 bases from V and 9 from J; bases not matched to a gene: 5. Germline V lookup: CDR1 MNHNY, CDR2 SVGAGI (reference sequence). The CDR3 spans 13 residues. The CDR3 region has the DNA TGTGCCAGCAGCTCAGACAGGGTTTCACCCCTCCACTTT. The encoded protein is CASSSDRVSPLHF.

The V and J genes are TRBV5-1 and TRBJ2-7, with 7 bases that match TRBD1. CDR3 length equals 14 residues. The trim removed 4 bases at V and 6 bases at J, leaving 10 bases unmatched. Germline lookup yields CDR1 SGHRS and CDR2 YFSETQ. CDR3 residues: CASSQGQVAGEQYF. The CDR3 nucleotides are TGCGCCAGCAGCCAAGGACAGGTCGCCGGCGAGCAGTACTTC.

In its sample, this clone was seen once. The chain couples TRBV5-1 to TRBJ1-5; D is ambiguous. This CDR3 has 15 residues. The V and J ends lost 7 bases and 0 bases respectively, with 14 bases between them. Germline loops: CDR1 SGHRS, CDR2 YFSETQ. The CDR3 reads CASSAGVNSNQPQHF. CDR3 nucleotides: TGCGCCAGCTCCGCCGGGGTTAATAGCAATCAGCCCCAGCATTTT.

CDR3 in DNA: TGTGCCAGCAGTGTACACGGACAGGGGAACACTGAAGCTTTCTTT. Translating it yields CASSVHGQGNTEAFF. The chain uses TRBV2 and TRBJ1-1; 8 nucleotides line up with TRBD1. Germline V gives CDR1 SNHLY, CDR2 FYNNEI. This CDR3 contains 15 residues. Trimming cost V 4 bases and J 1 base; bases outside gene matches: 5.

In this sample, this clone turned up once. The genes are TRBV6-1 and TRBJ1-2; maybe TRBD1 (5 bases). V lost 6 bases to trimming and J lost 4 bases, with 9 bases between them. The length of the CDR3 is 12 residues. CDR1 is MNHNS and CDR2 is SASEGT in the germline V gene. For the CDR3, the DNA is TGTGCCAGCAGAGGGGCGGGCTATGGCTACACCTTC. It translates to CASRGAGYGYTF.

In DNA form, the CDR3 reads TGTGCCAGCAGCCTACGGGGCGCAGATACGCAGTATTTT. It is translated as CASSLRGADTQYF. The V call is TRBV11-3, the J call TRBJ2-3, with D perhaps matching TRBD1 or TRBD2 (5 bases each). V lost 5 bases, J lost 4 bases, and 10 bases lay in between. The CDR3 consists of 13 residues. Per the germline V gene, CDR1 is SGHNT and CDR2 is YENEEA.

This clone was seen a single time. This sequence joins TRBV14 and TRBJ1-2; the D is unclear. The V gene's germline CDR1 is SGHDN and CDR2 FVKESK. Trimming pared 4 bases from V and 2 bases from J, leaving 8 bases between. The CDR3 extends over 13 amino acids. The CDR3 DNA reads as TGTGCCAGCAGCCCGGCTCTAAACTATGGCTACACCTTC. As protein: CASSPALNYGYTF. The full variable domain, in which reference TRBV14 and TRBJ1-2 provide the parts outside the CDR3, is EAGVTQFPSHSVIEKGQTVTLRCDPISGHDNLYWYRRVMGKEIKFLLHFVKESKQDESGMPNNRFLAERTGGTYSTLKVQPAELEDSGVYFCASSPALNYGYTFGSGTRLTVV.